The 30 T cell receptor beta chains listed next were all sequenced from one sample in a study of T cells in Graves' hyperthyroidism and ophthalmopathy. Researchers amplified the TCR beta CDR3 regions from RNA transcripts. HTBI primers drove first-round RT-PCR of the TCR CDR3. TCRdb re-analysed the multiplex PCR reads in MiXCR, keeping a single row per CDR3 protein. Of fewer than 350,000 distinct CDR3 sequences listed, 15% to 20% were seen once; the top ten hold about 49%. The sample comprised blood. Every receptor here comes from a woman between 45 and 65 years old with Graves' hyperthyroidism.

In this sample, this clonotype turned up many times. The chain employs TRBV20-1 and TRBJ2-7; unclear D gene. V shed 3 bases and J shed 2 bases, with 11 bases lying between them. Germline lookup yields CDR1 DFQATT and CDR2 SNEGSKA (reference sequence). CDR3 size: 13 residues. The CDR3 sequence: CSASGQSTYEQYV. The CDR3 nucleotides are TGCAGTGCTAGCGGGCAGTCTACCTACGAGCAGTACGTC.

This chain links TRBV2 with TRBJ1-5; D is uncertain. The length of the CDR3 is 13 residues. CDR1 is SNHLY, CDR2 FYNNEI, per germline. The V end lost 2 bases, the J end lost 3 bases, and 5 bases lay between the germline ends. DNA of the CDR3: TGTGCCAGCAGTGAAACCCTCAATCAGCCCCAGCATTTT. The encoded protein is CASSETLNQPQHF.

This clonotype has just a few counts. Here the CDR3 reads CASSDLDKDGYTF. The CDR3 bases are TGTGCCAGCAGTGATCTAGATAAGGATGGCTACACCTTC. This rearrangement joins TRBV6-1 to TRBJ1-2; the D is unclear. The V gene lost 3 bases and the J gene lost 6 bases, with 11 bases spanning the gap. The CDR3 loop spans 13 amino acids. Germline V gene sequence: CDR1 MNHNS, CDR2 SASEGT.

This clonotype was observed many times. V gene TRBV11-2 combines with J gene TRBJ2-5; D possibly uses TRBD1 or TRBD2 (6 bases each). The germline V and J ends were trimmed by 3 bases and 6 bases, with 23 bases remaining between them. This CDR3 spans 17 amino acids. CDR1 is SGHAT and CDR2 is FQNNGV in the germline V gene. The CDR3: CASSFSTGGFGGKTQYF. As DNA, the CDR3 is TGTGCCAGCAGCTTCTCGACAGGCGGGTTTGGGGGGAAGACCCAGTACTTC.

This clonotype was recorded at least ten times. V and J are TRBV12-3 or TRBV12-4 and TRBJ2-5; 15 nucleotides line up with TRBD2. Trimming removed 5 bases from V and 2 bases from J; junction bases left unmatched: 3. The CDR3 is 16 amino acids. This CDR3 is CASSTGTSGGQETQYF. CDR3 DNA sequence: TGTGCCAGCAGTACCGGGACTAGCGGGGGGCAAGAGACCCAGTACTTC.

This clonotype has at least ten counts. The chain carries TRBV5-1 and TRBJ2-3; no definite D call. The V gene's germline CDR1 is SGHRS and CDR2 YFSETQ. Deletions cut 0 bases from V and 5 bases from J, with 10 bases between. The CDR3 contains 14 residues. CDR3 protein: CASSLDLGRDTQYF. In DNA form, the CDR3 reads TGCGCCAGCAGCTTGGATCTTGGAAGAGATACGCAGTATTTT.

The chain links TRBV18 to TRBJ2-3; 11 nucleotides align to TRBD2. CDR3 length: 16 amino acids. The germline gives CDR1 KGHSH, CDR2 LQKENI. The trim removed 3 bases at V and 3 bases at J, leaving 5 bases unmatched. CDR3 bases: TGTGCCAGCTCACCCTCCGGGACTAGCGGAACAGATACGCAGTATTTT. Amino acid sequence: CASSPSGTSGTDTQYF.

This clonotype has more than one count but fewer than ten. The chain joins TRBV4-1 to TRBJ1-6; no firm D call. This CDR3 comprises 17 residues. The germline gives CDR1 MGHRA, CDR2 YSYEKL. Trimming stripped 0 bases from V and 0 bases from J, with 9 bases between. DNA for the CDR3: TGCGCCAGCAGCCAAGAGGAGCCAAACTCCTATAATTCACCCCTCCACTTT. It specifies CASSQEEPNSYNSPLHF.

This clonotype came up many times. This chain uses TRBV13 with TRBJ1-2; TRBD1 matches 7 bases. The CDR3 covers 12 residues. CDR1 PRHDT and CDR2 FYEKMQ come from the germline V gene (reference sequence). V was clipped by 5 bases and J by 8 bases; unmatched bases: 5. CDR3 amino acids: CASSNRGNGYTF. The CDR3 DNA reads as TGTGCCAGCAGCAACAGGGGTAACGGCTACACCTTC. The full variable domain, its missing parts supplied by reference TRBV13 and TRBJ1-2, is AAGVIQSPRHLIKEKRETATLKCYPIPRHDTVYWYQQGPGQDPQFLISFYEKMQSDKGSIPDRFSAQQFSDYHSELNMSSLELGDSALYFCASSNRGNGYTFGSGTRLTVV.

V usage is TRBV29-1 and J usage is TRBJ2-7; TRBD1 aligns across 10 bases. After removal of 4 bases from V and 6 bases from J, the junction contained 3 bases not matched to a gene. Germline values: CDR1 SQVTM, CDR2 ANQGSEA. There are 12 residues in the CDR3. For the CDR3, the DNA is TGCAGCGTTGTGACAGGGGGCCGCGAGCAGTACTTC. Protein product: CSVVTGGREQYF.

As to this clonotype: At one of its ends the junction is not consistent with the germline gene, which may arise from a read error. The rearrangement joins TRBV14 to TRBJ2-3; D uncertain. The CDR3 contains 14 residues. CDR1 and CDR2 from the germline V gene are SGHDN and FVKESK. DNA for the CDR3: TGTGCCGGCAGCCAAATGGAGCACACAGATACGCAGTATTTT. Its translation is CAGSQMEHTDTQYF.

This clonotype was found a few times. The chain uses TRBV7-3 and TRBJ2-5, with a weak D call TRBD1 (5 bases). The V end was cut by 0 bases, the J end by 2 bases, with 10 bases between. Germline lookup yields CDR1 SGHTA and CDR2 FQGTGA. The CDR3 totals 15 residues. The CDR3 DNA reads TGTGCCAGCAGCTTAACGGGGCGGCTACAAGAGACCCAGTACTTC. As protein: CASSLTGRLQETQYF.

This clonotype has a count of ten or more. The gene calls are TRBV7-2 and TRBJ2-1; 7 bases are a match to TRBD1. Germline CDR1 reads SGHTA; CDR2 reads FQGNSA. The CDR3 loop spans 12 amino acids. V lost 5 bases to trimming and J lost 8 bases; unmatched junction nucleotides: 3. The CDR3 DNA follows: TGTGCCAGCAGCCGACAGGGTTATGAGCAGTTCTTC. Protein: CASSRQGYEQFF.

The chain links TRBV6-1 to TRBJ2-2; no firm D call. The V end lost 5 bases, the J end lost 1 base, and 11 bases lay between the germline ends. There are 15 residues in the CDR3. Germline CDR1 and CDR2: MNHNS and SASEGT. The CDR3 reads CASSYLGMNTGELFF. The CDR3 bases are TGTGCCAGCAGTTACCTGGGGATGAACACCGGGGAGCTGTTTTTT.

This clonotype was detected a few times. This sequence joins TRBV19 and TRBJ2-5; D gene uncertain. Trimming shortened V by 2 bases and J by 5 bases, and 9 bases separated the two germline ends. This CDR3 has 13 residues. Germline values: CDR1 LNHDA, CDR2 SQIVND (reference sequence). The CDR3 coding sequence is TGTGCCAGTAGTATATCCGTATCGGAGACCCAGTACTTC. Translated, it gives CASSISVSETQYF.

This clonotype has ten or more counts. The chain joins TRBV27 to TRBJ2-3; D gene unclear. The germline CDR1 and CDR2 sequences are MNHEY and SMNVEV (reference sequence). This CDR3 spans 16 amino acids. V was shortened by 6 bases and J by 1 base, with 17 bases between the two germline ends. CDR3 DNA sequence: TGTGCCAGCAGCCACCGCTACCCCGGCGGCACAGATACGCAGTATTTT. Its protein is CASSHRYPGGTDTQYF.

This clonotype was picked up many times. V is TRBV3-1 and J is TRBJ2-1; possible D gene TRBD2, 5 bases. Germline V lookup: CDR1 LGHDT, CDR2 YNNKEL (reference sequence). Trimming pared 6 bases from V and 0 bases from J, leaving 9 bases between. The CDR3 spans 14 residues. CDR3 residues: CASSPGSSYNEQFF. CDR3 coding DNA: TGTGCCAGCAGTCCGGGAAGCTCCTACAATGAGCAGTTCTTC.

This clonotype was picked up a small number of times. The V and J genes are TRBV6-1 and TRBJ2-5; D unresolved. The CDR3 covers 15 residues. Trimming shortened V by 8 bases and J by 0 bases, and 16 bases separated the two germline ends. The germline CDR1 and CDR2 sequences are MNHNS and SASEGT. In DNA, the CDR3 is TGTGCCAGCTGCCGCTCAGGAAGTAACCAAGAGACCCAGTACTTC. Translating gives CASCRSGSNQETQYF.

V is TRBV9 and J is TRBJ1-4; TRBD1 agrees at 7 bases. The CDR3 covers 15 residues. Germline V lookup: CDR1 SGDLS, CDR2 YYNGEE. Unmatched junction bases numbered 9, after V lost 3 bases and J lost 7 bases. The CDR3 here is CASSAETGRFEKLFF. DNA for the CDR3: TGTGCCAGCAGCGCCGAGACAGGGAGGTTTGAAAAACTGTTTTTT. The complete variable domain, with remaining parts taken from reference TRBV9 and TRBJ1-4, reads DSGVTQTPKHLITATGQRVTLRCSPRSGDLSVYWYQQSLDQGLQFLIQYYNGEERAKGNILERFSAQQFPDLHSELNLSSLELGDSALYFCASSAETGRFEKLFFGSGTQLSVL.

The table lists this clonotype with many counts. V is TRBV6-1 and J is TRBJ2-3; 7 bases align to TRBD2. The germline gives CDR1 MNHNS, CDR2 SASEGT. The CDR3 consists of 15 residues. V lost 0 bases, J lost 1 base, and 1 base stayed unmatched. The CDR3, as DNA: TGTGCCAGCAGTGAAGCTGCGGGGGGCACAGATACGCAGTATTTT. This translates into CASSEAAGGTDTQYF.

This clonotype was picked up many times. The chain is built from TRBV7-8 and TRBJ2-3; D is ambiguous. Between the trimmed V and J ends, which lost 1 base and 14 bases, there was a span of 16 bases. This CDR3 comprises 13 residues. In germline, CDR1 is SGHVS, CDR2 FQNEAQ. The CDR3 loop reads CASSLGMGTQGYF. Written as DNA, the CDR3 is TGTGCCAGCAGCTTAGGAATGGGTACACAAGGGTATTTT.

As regards this clonotype: Being one base from a much bigger clone, this may be a read error. The CDR3 does not end in the conserved phenylalanine or tryptophan, so this is likely a read error. The gene calls are TRBV2 and TRBJ2-5, with D maybe TRBD2 (6 bases). V lost 3 bases to trimming and J lost 1 base, with 12 bases between them. Germline V gene lookup returns CDR1 SNHLY and CDR2 FYNNEI. The CDR3 is 15 residues long. The CDR3 is CASSEELAFQETQYS. In DNA form, the CDR3 reads TGTGCCAGCAGTGAGGAACTAGCCTTCCAAGAGACCCAGTACTCC.

There are many counts of this clonotype. DNA of the CDR3: TGCAGTGCTAGTCCAAACTATGGCTACACCTTC. Its translation: CSASPNYGYTF. This rearrangement joins TRBV20-1 to TRBJ1-2; D is unclear. The ends were cut back, 3 bases at V and 2 bases at J, with 4 bases in the middle. Germline loops: CDR1 DFQATT, CDR2 SNEGSKA (reference sequence). The CDR3 runs 11 residues.

The rearrangement uses TRBV20-1 and TRBJ1-3; 8 bases map to TRBD1. The CDR3 runs to 15 residues. J was trimmed by 4 bases and V by 6 bases; bases with no gene match: 11. Germline V gene data show CDR1 as DFQATT and CDR2 as SNEGSKA (reference sequence). CDR3 sequence: CSASGTGALGNTIYF. In nucleotides, the CDR3 is TGCAGTGCAAGCGGGACAGGTGCTTTAGGAAACACCATATATTTT.

This clonotype has ten or more counts. V and J are TRBV12-3 or TRBV12-4 and TRBJ2-5; a weak D match, TRBD1 (6 bases). The ends were cut back, 8 bases at V and 5 bases at J, with 12 bases in the middle. The CDR3 loop spans 12 amino acids. The CDR3 nucleotides read TGTGCCAGCCAGTGGGGGCGGGAGACCCAGTACTTC. This sequence encodes CASQWGRETQYF.

This clonotype was observed a handful of times. The chain has TRBV15 and TRBJ2-7; 9 nucleotides line up with TRBD1. The CDR3 consists of 17 residues. V dropped 0 bases and J dropped 5; count of bases not matched to a gene: 11. The germline gives CDR1 LNHNV, CDR2 YYDKDF (reference sequence). CDR3 nucleotides: TGTGCCACCAGCAGAGATCGGGCCGGGACAGGGCTCAACGAGCAGTACTTC. It yields the protein CATSRDRAGTGLNEQYF.

This clonotype was counted between two and nine times. The CDR3 DNA reads TGTGCCAGCAGTGGGGGGACGGACTACGAGCAGTACGTC. Amino acids: CASSGGTDYEQYV. The chain uses TRBV6-1 and TRBJ2-7, with D possibly called TRBD1 or TRBD2 (5 bases each). This CDR3 is 13 amino acids long. With 4 bases removed from V and 3 bases from J, the gap between germline ends came to 10 bases. Germline lookup yields CDR1 MNHNS and CDR2 SASEGT.

In regard to this clonotype: This may come from a read error, since a much larger clone is one base off. V gene TRBV28 combines with J gene TRBJ1-1, with D possibly matching TRBD1 (6 bases). The CDR3 is 16 amino acids. Per the germline V gene, CDR1 is MDHEN and CDR2 is SYDVKM. The CDR3 nucleotides read TGTGCCGGCAGCCAAGGGCACAGGGATTTCGGCACTGAAGCTTTCTTT. Protein: CAGSQGHRDFGTEAFF.

The chain recombines TRBV12-3 or TRBV12-4 with TRBJ1-1; perhaps TRBD1 as D (5 bases). The CDR3 consists of 12 residues. The ends were cut back, 7 bases at V and 8 bases at J, with 14 bases in the middle. The CDR3 spells CASTPGGDEAFF. In DNA, the CDR3 is TGTGCCAGCACCCCCGGGGGGGACGAAGCTTTCTTT.

The chain recombines TRBV29-1 with TRBJ2-3; TRBD2 aligns across 11 bases. Germline assignment: CDR1 SQVTM and CDR2 ANQGSEA. The J segment lost 3 bases and the V segment lost 4 bases, leaving 9 bases of the junction unmatched. The CDR3 has 16 residues. CDR3 DNA: TGCAGCGTTGGGGACGGACTAGCGGGTAGGACAGATACGCAGTATTTT. Its translation is CSVGDGLAGRTDTQYF.